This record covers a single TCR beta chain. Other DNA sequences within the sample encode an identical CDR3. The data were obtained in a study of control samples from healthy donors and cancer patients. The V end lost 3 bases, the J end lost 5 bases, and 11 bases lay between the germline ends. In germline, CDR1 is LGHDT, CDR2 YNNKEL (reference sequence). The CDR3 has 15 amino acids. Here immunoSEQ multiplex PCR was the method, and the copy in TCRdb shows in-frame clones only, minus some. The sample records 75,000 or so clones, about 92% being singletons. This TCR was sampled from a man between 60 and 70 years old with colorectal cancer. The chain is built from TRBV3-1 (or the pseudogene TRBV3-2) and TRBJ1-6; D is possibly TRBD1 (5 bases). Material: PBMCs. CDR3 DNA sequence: TGTGCCAGCAGCCAGGGGCTTGGAAATAATTCACCCCTCCACTTT. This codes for CASSQGLGNNSPLHF.